Reported below is one T cell receptor beta chain. The antigen remains unidentified. The data were obtained in a study of spatial heterogeneity in lung cancer. The overall study: The study found that TCR transcript counts in tumor regions correlated strongly with a matched bulk RNA-seq T cell module score.

The CDR3 has 12 amino acids. Germline V gives CDR1 SEHNR, CDR2 FQNEAQ (reference sequence). Trimming removed 7 bases from V and 5 bases from J, with 9 bases in between. Every individual TCR cDNA molecule carried its own unique molecular identifier, which allowed correction of PCR and sequencing errors. TCRdb processed the 5' RACE reads anew with MiXCR; each CDR3 protein has one entry. The sample shows 15,000 to 20,000 distinct CDR3 sequences, around 8.1% of them seen only once. Findings and limits, study-wide: Intratumoral expanded alpha and beta TCR counts were found to track tumor mutation counts.

The time point is: sample taken at primary tumor resection. Samples were obtained from 65 to 80 donors, all untreated early-stage non-small cell lung cancer patients. The source is a male donor with early-stage non-small cell lung cancer. V gene TRBV7-9 combines with J gene TRBJ1-3; no reliable D call. Sequencing used lung tumor tissue, obtained at surgery. CDR3 DNA: TGTGCCAGCACCCGGGATAGAAACACCATATATTTT. It is translated as CASTRDRNTIYF.